The next 21 T cell receptor beta chains were all read from a single sample in a study of Ad26.COV2.S vaccination and SARS-CoV-2 variants. Treatment: some 20 received Ad26.COV2.S at low or high dose, single or two shots; 5 received placebo; per-sample allocation not given. The samples date from day 63 after the first vaccine or placebo injection. Repertoires were generated with immunoSEQ multiplex PCR, while TCRdb's copy carries only in-frame clones and drops some. The sample has around 320,000 clones, around 85% seen once. Sequenced here: peripheral blood, sampled in a trial of Ad26.COV2.S vaccine versus placebo. Receptors originate from a person between 18 and 65 years old who received the Ad26.COV2.S COVID-19 vaccine or a placebo.

This chain joins TRBV6-6 and TRBJ2-7, with 8 bases that match TRBD1. CDR3 length: 15 residues. Trimming cost V 8 bases and J 1 base; bases outside gene matches: 10. CDR1 is MNHNY and CDR2 is SVGAGI in the germline V gene (reference sequence). The CDR3 nucleotides read TGTGCCAGCTCCCAGGTCCAGGGGGCTTCCTACGAGCAGTACTTC. This gives the protein CASSQVQGASYEQYF.

The V call is TRBV5-4, the J call TRBJ1-2; D ambiguous. In germline, CDR1 is SGHNT, CDR2 YYREEE (reference sequence). This CDR3 region has 12 residues. V gave up 0 bases and J gave up 5 bases, with 5 bases separating them. The CDR3 sequence is CASSLEAYGYTF. CDR3 DNA: TGTGCCAGCAGCTTGGAGGCTTATGGCTACACCTTC. Looking up the rest from reference TRBV5-4 and TRBJ1-2 gives the full variable domain: ETGVTQSPTHLIKTRGQQVTLRCSSQSGHNTVSWYQQALGQGPQFIFQYYREEENGRGNFPPRFSGLQFPNYSSELNVNALELDDSALYLCASSLEAYGYTFGSGTRLTVV.

The chain links TRBV28 to TRBJ1-6; 7 nucleotides line up with TRBD1. The V and J ends lost 6 bases and 7 bases, in that order; junction bases with no gene match: 6. The germline gives CDR1 MDHEN, CDR2 SYDVKM. The CDR3 runs to 14 residues. As DNA, the CDR3 is TGTGCCAGCAGGTCACAGGGGAACAATTCACCCCTCCACTTT. Translated: CASRSQGNNSPLHF.

The table lists this clone with a count of one. This rearrangement joins TRBV29-1 to TRBJ2-3, with unresolved D. The V gene's germline CDR1 is SQVTM and CDR2 ANQGSEA. CDR3 length: 11 amino acids. V was clipped by 4 bases and J by 4 bases, with 6 bases between them. CDR3 protein: CSVADSDTQYF. CDR3 DNA sequence: TGCAGCGTTGCAGACTCAGATACGCAGTATTTT.

The J gene is TRBJ2-7, the V gene TRBV18, with D perhaps TRBD1 (5 bases). Between the trimmed V and J ends, which lost 2 bases and 0 bases, there was a span of 11 bases. The germline gives CDR1 KGHSH, CDR2 LQKENI. CDR3 length equals 15 residues. The CDR3 DNA reads TGTGCCAGCTCACCAACGGACACCTACTCCTACGAGCAGTACTTC. Protein: CASSPTDTYSYEQYF. The full variable domain, with the rest looked up from reference TRBV18 and TRBJ2-7, is NAGVMQNPRHLVRRRGQEARLRCSPMKGHSHVYWYRQLPEEGLKFMVYLQKENIIDESGMPKERFSAEFPKEGPSILRIQQVVRGDSAAYFCASSPTDTYSYEQYFGPGTRLTVT.

This chain connects TRBV27 to TRBJ2-7; TRBD1 matches at 8 bases. CDR1 and CDR2 from the germline V gene are MNHEY and SMNVEV (reference sequence). Germline trimming cut 4 bases from V and 5 bases from J; bases unmatched to any gene: 4. This CDR3 has 13 amino acids. CDR3 amino acids: CASSSDRVHEQYF. The CDR3 nucleotides read TGTGCCAGCAGTTCGGACAGGGTCCACGAGCAGTACTTC.

This chain connects TRBV11-2 to TRBJ1-1; a weak D match, TRBD1 (5 bases). The CDR3 loop spans 16 amino acids. V was trimmed by 4 bases and J by 4 bases, leaving 19 bases between them. Germline CDR1 reads SGHAT; CDR2 reads FQNNGV. The CDR3 sequence is CASSSLEGKRGTEAFF. In DNA form, the CDR3 reads TGTGCCAGCAGCTCCTTGGAGGGGAAGAGGGGCACTGAAGCTTTCTTT.

This clone was picked up one time. CDR3 sequence: CASSFHPGGGTEETQYF. The DNA of the CDR3 is TGTGCCAGCAGTTTCCACCCGGGGGGGGGTACGGAAGAGACCCAGTACTTC. The chain employs TRBV28 and TRBJ2-5, with 8 bases aligning to TRBD2. The CDR3 totals 17 residues. Germline V gene data show CDR1 as MDHEN and CDR2 as SYDVKM. V shed 3 bases and J 3 bases; nucleotides not matched to a gene: 12.

This clone was observed once. This sequence joins TRBV21-1 and TRBJ2-5; TRBD2, the table's D call, lacks a check against the DNA. TRBV21-1 is a pseudogene. This CDR3 spans 15 amino acids. The CDR3 is CASNRGDPYQETQYF. The CDR3 nucleotides are TGTGCCAGCAACCGGGGGGACCCGTACCAAGAGACCCAGTACTTC.

The rearrangement joins TRBV5-8 to TRBJ1-6; D may be TRBD1 (6 bases). The V and J ends lost 2 bases and 9 bases respectively, with 24 bases between them. The CDR3 contains 18 residues. Germline assignment: CDR1 SGHTS and CDR2 YDEGEE. The CDR3, as DNA: TGTGCCAGCAGCTTTTTATACCCGAGACCCAGGGGAGTTTCACCCCTCCACTTT. Protein: CASSFLYPRPRGVSPLHF.

This chain connects TRBV4-1 to TRBJ2-5; 7 bases are a match to TRBD1. The CDR3 runs to 17 residues. CDR1 is MGHRA, CDR2 YSYEKL, per germline. Trimming removed 2 bases from V and 2 bases from J; junction bases left unmatched: 11. CDR3 DNA: TGCGCCAGCAGCCAATATAAAGGGACAGCTAATCAAGAGACCCAGTACTTC. It translates to CASSQYKGTANQETQYF.

The V and J genes are TRBV10-3 and TRBJ1-5, with a possible D match to TRBD1 (5 bases). The CDR3 has 12 amino acids. Germline CDR1 and CDR2: ENHRY and SYGVKD. Trimming pared 11 bases from V and 5 bases from J, leaving 13 bases between. CDR3 DNA: TGTGCCGTCGGGGGATCGGATCAGCCCCAGCATTTT. It yields the protein CAVGGSDQPQHF.

The V call is TRBV6-6, the J call TRBJ1-2, with TRBD1 identical over 9 bases. In germline, CDR1 is MNHNY, CDR2 SVGAGI (reference sequence). The CDR3 covers 16 residues. V lost 0 bases to trimming and J lost 4 bases; unmatched junction nucleotides: 6. CDR3 bases: TGTGCCAGCAGTTACTCGGAGGGACAGGGACTCTATGGCTACACCTTC. This sequence encodes CASSYSEGQGLYGYTF.

This clone turned up a few times. The chain combines TRBV29-1 with TRBJ2-7; weak D call: TRBD1 (6 bases). With 6 bases removed from V and 3 bases from J, the gap between germline ends came to 12 bases. This CDR3 comprises 12 residues. Looked up from germline, CDR1 is SQVTM and CDR2 is ANQGSEA. CDR3 residues: CSVETGLYEQYF. The CDR3 DNA reads TGCAGCGTAGAGACAGGCCTCTACGAGCAGTACTTC.

The V gene is TRBV5-1, the J gene TRBJ1-4; D ambiguous. The CDR3 runs 12 residues. Trimming took 0 bases from V and 7 from J, leaving 4 bases between them. The germline V gene encodes CDR1 SGHRS and CDR2 YFSETQ. The CDR3 DNA sequence: TGCGCCAGCAGCTTGGCCGGTGAAAAACTGTTTTTT. It yields the protein CASSLAGEKLFF.

The chain is built from TRBV28 and TRBJ2-7; 9 bases agree with TRBD1. This CDR3 has 15 residues. V gave up 6 bases and J gave up 4 bases; unmatched junction bases: 10. Germline CDR1 and CDR2: MDHEN and SYDVKM. Here the CDR3 DNA reads TGTGCCAGCAGCCCCGGGACAGGGAAACTATACGAGCAGTACTTC. This translates into CASSPGTGKLYEQYF.

This clone was seen once. The V and J genes are TRBV9 and TRBJ2-6; TRBD1 aligns across 11 bases. Trimming cost V 4 bases and J 0 bases; bases outside gene matches: 12. Germline V lookup: CDR1 SGDLS, CDR2 YYNGEE. This CDR3 contains 20 residues. The CDR3 sequence is CASSPETGTGGISGANVLTF. As DNA, the CDR3 is TGTGCCAGCAGCCCCGAAACGGGGACAGGGGGTATCTCTGGGGCCAACGTCCTGACTTTC.

The V gene is TRBV7-3, the J gene TRBJ2-1, with 9 bases lining up with TRBD1. The CDR3 contains 17 residues. CDR1 SGHTA and CDR2 FQGTGA come from the germline V gene. Germline trimming cut 2 bases from V and 0 bases from J; bases unmatched to any gene: 5. CDR3 sequence (DNA): TGTGCCAGCAGCTTAGCCGGGACAGGGAGCTCCTACAATGAGCAGTTCTTC. It codes for CASSLAGTGSSYNEQFF.

The CDR3 protein is CASSSPGAGANVLTF. The DNA for the CDR3 is TGTGCCAGCAGCTCCCCAGGAGCTGGGGCCAACGTCCTGACTTTC. The genes are TRBV28 and TRBJ2-6, with D uncertain. CDR3 size: 15 residues. Germline V gene lookup returns CDR1 MDHEN and CDR2 SYDVKM. V was cut by 6 bases and J by 2 bases, with 11 bases left in between. Combining the CDR3 with reference TRBV28 and TRBJ2-6 gives the whole variable domain DVKVTQSSRYLVKRTGEKVFLECVQDMDHENMFWYRQDPGLGLRLIYFSYDVKMKEKGDIPEGYSVSREKKERFSLILESASTNQTSMYLCASSSPGAGANVLTFGAGSRLTVL.

This clone has more than one count but fewer than ten. The CDR3 DNA follows: TGTGCCAGCAGCTCCACTCGGCTCACCGGGGAGCTGTTTTTT. Protein: CASSSTRLTGELFF. The chain has TRBV5-6 and TRBJ2-2; D remains unclear. Germline loops: CDR1 SGHDT, CDR2 YYEEEE. The CDR3 is 14 amino acids. Trimming pared 3 bases from V and 4 bases from J, leaving 10 bases between.

J is TRBJ2-7 and V is TRBV5-8; D possibly corresponds to TRBD1 (6 bases). From germline, CDR1 is SGHTS and CDR2 YDEGEE. V lost 5 bases and J lost 0, with 12 bases in between. The CDR3 totals 14 residues. The CDR3 sequence: CASRQGWSSYEQYF. In nucleotides, the CDR3 is TGTGCCAGCAGACAGGGATGGAGCTCCTACGAGCAGTACTTC.